These 21 T cell receptor beta chains were all obtained from the same sample, sequenced in a study of blood T cell repertoires in COVID-19. Profiled with immunoSEQ multiplex PCR; TCRdb holds only in-frame clones, not every one. The sample consists of 65,000 to 75,000 clones, around 80% of them appearing once. The sample comprised peripheral blood. These receptors were collected from a man older than 75 with acute or convalescent COVID-19.

The chain links TRBV28 to TRBJ2-7, with TRBD1 matching over 9 bases. CDR3 length equals 15 residues. The V segment lost 6 bases and the J segment 2 bases; nucleotides outside the gene matches: 8. CDR1 MDHEN and CDR2 SYDVKM come from the germline V gene. The CDR3 DNA sequence: TGTGCCAGCAGCCAGACAGGGGGGCTTACCTACGAGCAGTACTTC. Protein sequence: CASSQTGGLTYEQYF.

The V gene is TRBV3-1 (or the pseudogene TRBV3-2), the J gene TRBJ2-7; D is undetermined. Germline values: CDR1 LGHDT, CDR2 YNNKEL (reference sequence). With 0 bases removed from V and 6 bases from J, the gap between germline ends came to 9 bases. The length of the CDR3 is 13 residues. CDR3 region: CASSQDVLSEQYF. CDR3 in DNA: TGTGCCAGCAGCCAAGATGTTCTATCCGAGCAGTACTTC.

The V call is TRBV12-3 or TRBV12-4, the J call TRBJ1-2, with D maybe TRBD1 (5 bases). V lost 1 base and J lost 6, with 9 bases in between. The CDR3 runs to 13 residues. CDR3 bases: TGTGCCAGCAGTTTAGTGCAGGGCCATGGCTACACCTTC. This gives the protein CASSLVQGHGYTF.

This rearrangement joins TRBV6-1 to TRBJ1-5, with TRBD1 matching 7 bases. This CDR3 has 16 amino acids. Per the germline V gene, CDR1 is MNHNS and CDR2 is SASEGT. The ends lost 4 bases at V and 4 bases at J; junction bases unmatched: 10. The CDR3 protein is CASSGDRVPRNQPQHF. The CDR3 nucleotides are TGTGCCAGCAGTGGCGACAGGGTCCCGCGAAATCAGCCCCAGCATTTT.

The chain recombines TRBV9 with TRBJ2-1; 12 nucleotides align to TRBD2. Germline V gene sequence: CDR1 SGDLS, CDR2 YYNGEE. The CDR3 runs 19 residues. After removal of 3 bases from V and 0 bases from J, the junction contained 10 bases not matched to a gene. The CDR3 loop reads CASSDGPSTSGSSYNEQFF. In DNA form, the CDR3 reads TGTGCCAGCAGCGACGGCCCCTCGACTAGCGGGAGCTCCTACAATGAGCAGTTCTTC.

Notes on this clone: At one end, the junction sequence differs from germline, possibly due to a read error. This rearrangement joins TRBV11-1 to TRBJ2-1; 10 bases are shared with TRBD2. The CDR3 spans 12 residues. Looked up from germline, CDR1 is SGHAT and CDR2 is FQDESV (reference sequence). In DNA form, the CDR3 reads TGTGCCAGCAGCTCACCCGGGACTAGCGCGATCTTC. Amino acid sequence: CASSSPGTSAIF.

V usage is TRBV6-5 and J usage is TRBJ2-1; 7 nucleotides match TRBD2. The length of the CDR3 is 13 residues. Germline V gene lookup returns CDR1 MNHEY and CDR2 SVGAGI. Trimming cost V 6 bases and J 7 bases; bases outside gene matches: 6. The CDR3 nucleotides read TGTGCCAGCAGGGGGGGGGTGAGGAATGAGCAGTTCTTC. Translating it yields CASRGGVRNEQFF.

CDR3 sequence: CASSLDVIPDTGVEQFF. The CDR3 region has the DNA TGTGCCAGCAGCTTGGACGTAATCCCCGACACCGGGGTTGAGCAGTTCTTC. The gene calls are TRBV5-6 and TRBJ2-1, with D perhaps TRBD2 (5 bases). Germline CDR1 and CDR2: SGHDT and YYEEEE. The CDR3 loop spans 17 amino acids. V was trimmed by 0 bases and J by 9 bases, leaving 22 bases between them.

This rearrangement joins TRBV6-5 to TRBJ1-2; D is ambiguous. The CDR3 is 13 residues long. In germline, CDR1 is MNHEY, CDR2 SVGAGI. Between the trimmed V and J ends, which lost 6 bases and 4 bases, there was a span of 12 bases. The CDR3 DNA reads as TGTGCCAGCAGCTCCCCCAACTCCTATGGCTACACCTTC. Translating gives CASSSPNSYGYTF.

The chain employs TRBV5-1 and TRBJ2-3, with 10 bases matching TRBD2. The CDR3 spans 16 residues. Germline V gene sequence: CDR1 SGHRS, CDR2 YFSETQ. The trim removed 3 bases at V and 0 bases at J, leaving 4 bases unmatched. The CDR3 sequence: CASSSGLARSTDTQYF. Written as DNA, the CDR3 is TGCGCCAGCAGCTCGGGACTAGCGCGTAGCACAGATACGCAGTATTTT.

V gene TRBV11-2 combines with J gene TRBJ1-2; D ambiguous. V was trimmed by 3 bases and J by 4 bases, leaving 12 bases between them. The CDR3 sequence is 14 residues long. Germline lookup yields CDR1 SGHAT and CDR2 FQNNGV. CDR3: CASSFVQSFYGYTF. Written as DNA, the CDR3 is TGTGCCAGCAGCTTCGTACAGAGCTTCTATGGCTACACCTTC.

This sequence joins TRBV7-3 and TRBJ2-5; D is possibly TRBD1 (6 bases). Trimming removed 3 bases from V and 3 bases from J, with 11 bases in between. The CDR3 consists of 14 residues. From germline, CDR1 is SGHTA and CDR2 FQGTGA. The DNA of the CDR3 is TGTGCCAGCAGCTTGGACAGCGCTGAAGAGACCCAGTACTTC. Translated: CASSLDSAEETQYF.

V gene TRBV10-1 combines with J gene TRBJ1-4, with no clear D. Trimming pared 11 bases from V and 3 bases from J, leaving 13 bases between. The length of the CDR3 is 13 residues. CDR1 is WNHNN, CDR2 SYGVQD, per germline (reference sequence). CDR3 region: CACPRRANEKLFF. CDR3 nucleotides: TGCGCCTGCCCCAGGCGGGCTAATGAAAAACTGTTTTTT.

The rearrangement joins TRBV28 to TRBJ2-7; 10 bases line up with TRBD1. After removal of 6 bases from V and 5 bases from J, the junction contained 10 bases not matched to a gene. This CDR3 region has 15 residues. CDR1 and CDR2 (germline): MDHEN, SYDVKM. The CDR3 sequence is CASSERGTGAHEQYF. For the CDR3, the DNA is TGTGCCAGCAGCGAAAGGGGGACAGGGGCTCACGAGCAGTACTTC.

This chain links TRBV7-2 with TRBJ1-6, with TRBD1 as a possible D gene (6 bases). Deletions cut 5 bases from V and 8 bases from J, with 10 bases between. CDR1 and CDR2 (germline): SGHTA, FQGNSA. The CDR3 consists of 13 residues. The CDR3 coding sequence is TGTGCCAGCAGCAATAACAGGGATTCACCCCTCCACTTT. Protein product: CASSNNRDSPLHF.

The chain uses TRBV28 and TRBJ1-3; no clear D gene. The V gene's germline CDR1 is MDHEN and CDR2 SYDVKM. The V and J ends lost 7 bases and 4 bases respectively, with 11 bases between them. The CDR3 extends over 13 amino acids. CDR3 in amino acids: CASNRLRGNTIYF. The CDR3 DNA reads TGTGCCAGCAATCGGCTCAGGGGAAACACCATATATTTT.

This chain links TRBV9 with TRBJ2-5; D gene ambiguous. The germline V and J ends were trimmed by 0 bases and 5 bases, with 8 bases remaining between them. Looked up from germline, CDR1 is SGDLS and CDR2 is YYNGEE. CDR3 length equals 13 residues. CDR3 DNA sequence: TGTGCCAGCAGCGTAGATTTTATGGAGACCCAGTACTTC. It translates to CASSVDFMETQYF.

V and J are TRBV11-3 and TRBJ1-4, with a weak D call TRBD1 (6 bases). This CDR3 comprises 14 residues. Germline CDR1 SGHNT, CDR2 YENEEA. V was shortened by 5 bases and J by 12 bases, with 19 bases between the two germline ends. CDR3 bases: TGTGCCAGCAGCCAAGATTCGGACAGAAGCGAACTGTTTTTT. Translated: CASSQDSDRSELFF. Looking up the rest from reference TRBV11-3 and TRBJ1-4 gives the full variable domain: EAGVVQSPRYKIIEKKQPVAFWCNPISGHNTLYWYLQNLGQGPELLIRYENEEAVDDSQLPKDRFSAERLKGVDSTLKIQPAELGDSAVYLCASSQDSDRSELFFGSGTQLSVL.

This chain uses TRBV18 with TRBJ1-1, with 7 bases fitting TRBD1. The germline gives CDR1 KGHSH, CDR2 LQKENI. The CDR3 loop spans 16 amino acids. The ends lost 3 bases at V and 1 base at J; junction bases unmatched: 8. The CDR3 is CASSPLYGTENTEAFF. The CDR3 DNA follows: TGTGCCAGCTCACCGCTGTATGGGACAGAGAACACTGAAGCTTTCTTT.

This clone was detected once. The chain employs TRBV7-8 and TRBJ2-1; 11 bases fit TRBD2. This CDR3 has 15 amino acids. The junction had 11 bases not matched to a gene; V was cut back by 10 bases and J by 6 bases. Germline CDR1 reads SGHVS; CDR2 reads FQNEAQ. The CDR3 loop reads CATHPPSGGSNEQFF. The CDR3 nucleotides are TGTGCCACCCATCCCCCTAGCGGGGGGTCCAATGAGCAGTTCTTC.

This sequence joins TRBV7-8 and TRBJ1-1, with 9 bases identical to TRBD1. Germline V lookup: CDR1 SGHVS, CDR2 FQNEAQ. V was clipped by 5 bases and J by 0 bases; unmatched bases: 7. The CDR3 runs to 16 residues. The CDR3 here is CASSQIGTGLNTEAFF. As DNA, the CDR3 is TGTGCCAGCAGCCAGATTGGGACAGGGTTGAACACTGAAGCTTTCTTT.